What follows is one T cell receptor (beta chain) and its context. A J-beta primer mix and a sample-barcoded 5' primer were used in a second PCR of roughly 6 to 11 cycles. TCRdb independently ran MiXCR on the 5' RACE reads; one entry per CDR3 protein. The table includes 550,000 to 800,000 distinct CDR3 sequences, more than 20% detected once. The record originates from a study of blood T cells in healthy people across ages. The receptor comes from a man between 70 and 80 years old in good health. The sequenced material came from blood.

Here the CDR3 reads CASSAQGASEAFF. Here the CDR3 DNA reads TGTGCCAGCAGTGCCCAGGGGGCCTCTGAAGCTTTCTTT. The chain couples TRBV6-1 to TRBJ1-1; 8 bases map to TRBD1. Germline V gene sequence: CDR1 MNHNS, CDR2 SASEGT. This CDR3 comprises 13 residues. J gave up 6 bases and V 4 bases, and 4 bases lay outside the gene matches.